A selection of T cell receptor beta chains follows, all from one sample in a study of identical twins. One entry per CDR3 protein, called by TCRdb with MiXCR from the 5' RACE reads. The table has approximately 240,000 distinct CDR3 sequences, 11% to 15% seen once; the top ten hold 8.8%. The sequenced sample consisted of memory (CD45RO+) T cells sorted from blood. These receptors all come from a woman aged 18-29 years in good health. CDR3s include the opening cysteine and the closing phenylalanine or tryptophan. The D gene is left open where the match is weak. Not all rows give a size; the values are once, few, many and, for expanded clones, a class.

size: few; J: TRBJ2-7; D: .; V: TRBV20-1; DNA: TGCAGTGCTGGAAGTCTATCCTACGAGCAGTACTTC; CDR3: CSAGSLSYEQYF
size: .; J: TRBJ2-3; D: TRBD2; V: TRBV6-5; DNA: TGTGCCAGCAGTTACTCGACTCCAGCGGGGGGCCTCAGGGATACGCAGTATTTT; CDR3: CASSYSTPAGGLRDTQYF
size: few; J: TRBJ1-4; D: TRBD1; V: TRBV25-1; DNA: TGTGCCAGCAGTGCCTGGACAGGGGGCGCCCCCAATGAAAAACTGTTTTTT; CDR3: CASSAWTGGAPNEKLFF
size: .; J: TRBJ1-2; D: .; V: TRBV18; DNA: TGTGCCAGCTCACCAGGGGACGCACACTATGGCTACACCTTC; CDR3: CASSPGDAHYGYTF
size: .; J: TRBJ2-7; D: .; V: TRBV20-1; DNA: TGCAGTGCCCAGACGGGGGACCACAGGTACTTC; CDR3: CSAQTGDHRYF
size: .; J: TRBJ2-3; D: .; V: TRBV5-1; DNA: TGCGCCAGCAGCTCCGTCCCCACAGATACGCAGTATTTT; CDR3: CASSSVPTDTQYF
size: few; J: TRBJ2-5; D: .; V: TRBV20-1; DNA: TGCAGTGCTTCACAGGGAGGGGAGACCCAGTACTTC; CDR3: CSASQGGETQYF
size: few; J: TRBJ1-1; D: .; V: TRBV12-3/TRBV12-4; DNA: TGTGCCAGCAGTTTTGATCCAGGGAGAGCTTTCTTT; CDR3: CASSFDPGRAFF
size: few; J: TRBJ1-1; D: .; V: TRBV10-2; DNA: TGCGCCAGCAGTGATTCCGGGGTAATGAACACTGAAGCTTTCTTT; CDR3: CASSDSGVMNTEAFF
size: .; J: TRBJ1-1; D: .; V: TRBV4-3; DNA: TGCGCCAGCAGCCAAGGCCTCGAGGGGGCTTTCTTT; CDR3: CASSQGLEGAFF
size: many; J: TRBJ1-1; D: .; V: TRBV12-3/TRBV12-4; DNA: TGTGCCAGCAGTCTTGTGGGGACCGAAGCTTTCTTT; CDR3: CASSLVGTEAFF
size: .; J: TRBJ2-7; D: .; V: TRBV27; DNA: TGTGCCAGCAGTTTAAGGCCACAGAGCTCCTACGAGCAGTACTTC; CDR3: CASSLRPQSSYEQYF
size: many; J: TRBJ1-5; D: .; V: TRBV15; DNA: TGTGCCACCAGCAGAGAAGGGAATCAGCCCCAGCATTTT; CDR3: CATSREGNQPQHF
size: few; J: TRBJ2-5; D: .; V: TRBV14; DNA: TGTGCCAGCAGCCAAGATATACAGACGGCGGAGACCCAGTACTTC; CDR3: CASSQDIQTAETQYF
size: few; J: TRBJ2-1; D: TRBD2; V: TRBV20-1; DNA: TGCAGCGGGACTAGGGATTACAATGAGCAGTTCTTC; CDR3: CSGTRDYNEQFF
size: many; J: TRBJ2-6; D: .; V: TRBV7-9; DNA: TGTGCCAGCAGCTTGGCGGCCTCTGGGGCCAACGTCCTGACTTTC; CDR3: CASSLAASGANVLTF
size: few; J: TRBJ2-1; D: .; V: TRBV2; DNA: TGTGCCAGCAGTGAGGTAGGCAAGCAGTTCTTC; CDR3: CASSEVGKQFF
size: .; J: TRBJ2-5; D: .; V: TRBV5-6; DNA: TGTGCCAGCAGCTCCCGTTGGCAGACCCAGTACTTC; CDR3: CASSSRWQTQYF
size: .; J: TRBJ2-7; D: .; V: TRBV20-1; DNA: TGCAGTGCTAGGTCGGTCCCAAACTACGAGCAGTACTTC; CDR3: CSARSVPNYEQYF
size: .; J: TRBJ1-2; D: .; V: TRBV7-6; DNA: TGTGCCAGCAGCCCGATACAGGGAAGGGGTGGGGGCTACACCTTC; CDR3: CASSPIQGRGGGYTF
size: .; J: TRBJ2-5; D: .; V: TRBV18; DNA: TGTGCCAGCTCACCCACTACAGGCGAGACCCAGTACTTC; CDR3: CASSPTTGETQYF
size: few; J: TRBJ1-4; D: .; V: TRBV20-1; DNA: TGCAGTGCTAGGGTCCGGGAAAAACTGTTTTTT; CDR3: CSARVREKLFF
size: few; J: TRBJ2-1; D: .; V: TRBV3-1; DNA: TGTGCCAGCAGCCAATGGCAGGGGCGGGAGAATGAGCAGTTCTTC; CDR3: CASSQWQGRENEQFF
size: many; J: TRBJ2-3; D: .; V: TRBV3-1; DNA: TGTGCCAGCAAGGATACTAGCACAGATACGCAGTATTTT; CDR3: CASKDTSTDTQYF
size: few; J: TRBJ1-2; D: TRBD1; V: TRBV27; DNA: TGTGCCAGCAGTTCGCCGGGACAGGGGCACTATGGCTACACCTTC; CDR3: CASSSPGQGHYGYTF
size: many; J: TRBJ1-5; D: .; V: TRBV12-3/TRBV12-4; DNA: TGTGCCAGCAGTTTACAGGGGAATAGCAATCAGCCCCAGCATTTT; CDR3: CASSLQGNSNQPQHF
size: few; J: TRBJ2-2; D: .; V: TRBV27; DNA: TGTGCCAGCAGTTTGACTTGGAACACCGGGGAGCTGTTTTTT; CDR3: CASSLTWNTGELFF
size: .; J: TRBJ1-5; D: .; V: TRBV12-3/TRBV12-4; DNA: TGTGCCAGCAGTTTTAGTCCGAGCAATCAGCCCCAGCATTTT; CDR3: CASSFSPSNQPQHF
size: many; J: TRBJ2-2; D: .; V: TRBV5-1; DNA: TGCGCCAGCAGACAAGACAGTAACACCGGGGAGCTGTTTTTT; CDR3: CASRQDSNTGELFF
size: few; J: TRBJ1-6; D: .; V: TRBV2; DNA: TGTGCCAGCAGGGCCGGTTTGGATTCACCCCTCCACTTT; CDR3: CASRAGLDSPLHF
size: many; J: TRBJ2-5; D: .; V: TRBV7-2; DNA: TGTGCCAGCAGCTTAGCCCATACCCAAGAGACCCAGTACTTC; CDR3: CASSLAHTQETQYF
size: .; J: TRBJ2-2; D: .; V: TRBV6-2/TRBV6-3; DNA: TGTGCCAGCAGTTACTCGCTGTCGGCGAACACCGGGGAGCTGTTTTTT; CDR3: CASSYSLSANTGELFF
size: .; J: TRBJ1-1; D: .; V: TRBV3-1; DNA: TGTGCCAGCAGCCTATTGGGCGGGAGGGGCACTGAAGCTTTCTTT; CDR3: CASSLLGGRGTEAFF
size: .; J: TRBJ2-7; D: .; V: TRBV7-8; DNA: TGTGCCAGCAGCTTCAGCACGGGGGTGAGAGAGCAGTACTTC; CDR3: CASSFSTGVREQYF
size: .; J: TRBJ2-7; D: TRBD2; V: TRBV11-2; DNA: TGTGCCAGCTCTGGCGGGCGTACATATAGCGGGCGCCTCTCCTACGAGCAGTACTTC; CDR3: CASSGGRTYSGRLSYEQYF
size: few; J: TRBJ1-2; D: .; V: TRBV10-2; DNA: TGCGCCAGCGTGCCGGGCCGCGACTTCGGCTACACCTTC; CDR3: CASVPGRDFGYTF
size: .; J: TRBJ2-7; D: .; V: TRBV4-1; DNA: TGCGCCAGCCTTTTAGTCAGCTACGAGCAGTACTTC; CDR3: CASLLVSYEQYF
size: few; J: TRBJ2-7; D: .; V: TRBV7-2; DNA: TGTGCCAGCAGCTTAGGTCCCTCCCGGCAGTACTTC; CDR3: CASSLGPSRQYF
size: few; J: TRBJ2-1; D: TRBD2; V: TRBV3-1; DNA: TGTGCCAGCAGCCCTAGCGGGGAGGACAATGAGCAGTTCTTC; CDR3: CASSPSGEDNEQFF
size: .; J: TRBJ2-1; D: .; V: TRBV11-2; DNA: TGTGCCAGCCGGCTAGCTGGCGATGAGCAGTTCTTC; CDR3: CASRLAGDEQFF
size: .; J: TRBJ2-1; D: TRBD2; V: TRBV4-3; DNA: TGCGCCAGCAGCCAGGATGGCTCTAGCGGGAGGGTAGGCAATGAGCAGTTCTTC; CDR3: CASSQDGSSGRVGNEQFF
size: .; J: TRBJ2-1; D: TRBD1; V: TRBV7-9; DNA: TGTGCCAGCAGCCAGGACAGGGCCACTCAATACAATGAGCAGTTCTTC; CDR3: CASSQDRATQYNEQFF
size: .; J: TRBJ2-1; D: .; V: TRBV4-3; DNA: TGCGCCAGCAGCCAAGACGTGTCGGGCTACTACAATGAGCAGTTCTTC; CDR3: CASSQDVSGYYNEQFF
size: .; J: TRBJ1-1; D: .; V: TRBV4-1; DNA: TGCGCCAGCAGCCATGTGAACACTGAAGCTTTCTTT; CDR3: CASSHVNTEAFF
size: .; J: TRBJ1-2; D: .; V: TRBV2; DNA: TGTGCCAGCAGTGAAGCGAGTAACTATGGCTACACCTTC; CDR3: CASSEASNYGYTF
size: few; J: TRBJ1-2; D: TRBD1; V: TRBV11-2; DNA: TGTGCCAGCAGCCTGACGCCGGGACAGGGGGCGCTTGGCTACACCTTC; CDR3: CASSLTPGQGALGYTF